This T cell receptor (beta chain) was found in a study of human T cells and chemical hapten exposure. This CDR3 has 12 amino acids. Deletions cut 0 bases from V and 8 bases from J, with 5 bases between. The germline V gene has CDR1 MNHEY and CDR2 SVGEGT. This clonotype appeared many times. Time point defined: healthy volunteer bleed at 6 weeks. It was from unfractionated whole blood that total RNA was extracted. Individual cDNA molecules received unique molecular identifiers in the library. TCRdb recomputed calls from the RACE reads with MiXCR, one row per CDR3 protein. Of about 70,000 distinct CDR3 sequences detected, roughly 6.6% appear once; the ten largest clones hold 3% to 3.5%.

This chain links TRBV6-2 or TRBV6-3 with TRBJ2-1; D remains ambiguous. The receptor was derived from a female donor in good health. Some clones in this sample may be carry-over from other donors' samples. Sequenced sample: whole blood. The CDR3 coding sequence is TGTGCCAGCAGTTACTCTCCTTATGAGCAGTTCTTC. Translation: CASSYSPYEQFF.